The clone carrying this T cell receptor beta chain was counted a few times. The sample originates from a study of tumor-infiltrating lymphocytes in oesophageal squamous cell carcinoma. V lost 2 bases to trimming and J lost 3 bases, with 11 bases between them. The CDR3 is made up of 15 amino acids. CDR1 is SGHTA, CDR2 FQGTGA, per germline. TCRdb called the PCR reads again in MiXCR, with one record for every CDR3 protein. The sample lists roughly 15,000 distinct CDR3 sequences, about 56% occurring once. Sequencing input: esophageal tumor tissue. The receptor comes from a male donor with esophageal squamous cell carcinoma. The gene calls are TRBV7-3 and TRBJ2-1; TRBD1 or TRBD2 may be the D gene (5 bases each). CDR3 loop: CASSLGGSVYNEQFF. In DNA form, the CDR3 reads TGTGCCAGCAGCTTAGGGGGTTCCGTCTACAATGAGCAGTTCTTC.